This T cell receptor (beta chain) was captured by sequencing in a study of a mutant IDH1 vaccine in newly diagnosed glioma. Study overall: Beforehand, treatment had been radiotherapy, temozolomide, or both; the majority received both.

The CDR3 loop spans 14 amino acids. The V and J ends lost 0 bases and 1 base respectively, with 4 bases between them. Germline V gives CDR1 LGHNA, CDR2 YNFKEQ. The time point denotes: week 23, last vaccination. All doses held 300 ug of mutant IDH1 20-mer peptide, with topical imiquimod. Patients carried new grade 3 or 4 IDH1-mutant astrocytomas lacking nuclear ATRX. On this clone: Antigen specificity is unknown.

Only in-frame clones appear in the TCRdb table, and some are missing; sequencing was by immunoSEQ multiplex PCR. The sample shows approximately 28,000 clones, approximately 80% of them seen only once. Sample: PBMCs, taken from a glioma patient whose treatment included an IDH1 peptide vaccine. The clonotype was recovered from a woman under 30 with glioma. V gene TRBV4-2 combines with J gene TRBJ1-5, with unresolved D. CDR3 sequence: CASSQDRSNQPQHF. As DNA, the CDR3 is TGTGCCAGCAGCCAAGATCGGAGCAATCAGCCCCAGCATTTT.